Listed here are 21 T cell receptor beta chains from one sample, sequenced in a study of T-cell memory formation after mild COVID-19. MiXCR was run by TCRdb on the 5' RACE reads, yielding one entry per CDR3 protein. In the table there are a few hundred thousand distinct CDR3 sequences, less than 25% of which are singletons. The sequenced material came from PBMCs or a T cell subset sorted from them (not recorded which). The receptors come from a man between 18 and 35 years old who had mild COVID-19 (a few samples of this study predate the infection). Cell type and time point are not known.

This clonotype has more than one count but fewer than ten. V and J are TRBV7-3 and TRBJ2-5; D is unclear. Per the germline V gene, CDR1 is SGHTA and CDR2 is FQGTGA. V shed 1 base and J shed 0 bases, with 6 bases lying between them. The CDR3 runs to 14 residues. The CDR3 loop reads CASSLNPNQETQYF. The CDR3 bases are TGTGCCAGCAGCTTAAATCCAAACCAAGAGACCCAGTACTTC. Using reference TRBV7-3 and TRBJ2-5 for the parts outside the CDR3, the full variable domain is GAGVSQTPSNKVTEKGKYVELRCDPISGHTALYWYRQSLGQGPEFLIYFQGTGAADDSGLPNDRFFAVRPEGSVSTLKIQRTERGDSAVYLCASSLNPNQETQYFGPGTRLLVL.

This rearrangement joins TRBV6-6 to TRBJ2-7; 8 nucleotides align to TRBD2. Germline V lookup: CDR1 MNHNY, CDR2 SVGAGI (reference sequence). V was pared by 5 bases and J by 6 bases, with 6 bases of the junction left unmatched. This CDR3 region has 13 residues. The CDR3 loop is CASSRGGIGEQYF. CDR3 in DNA: TGTGCCAGCAGTCGCGGGGGGATCGGCGAGCAGTACTTC.

The CDR3 DNA follows: TGCGCCAGCAGCTTCGGGGGGGCCTCAGGAGATACGCAGTATTTT. Protein: CASSFGGASGDTQYF. The chain combines TRBV5-1 with TRBJ2-3; 8 bases match TRBD2. CDR3 length equals 15 residues. Losses at the gene ends were 2 bases for V and 5 bases for J; bases not matched to a gene: 7. Per germline, CDR1 SGHRS and CDR2 YFSETQ.

V and J are TRBV4-3 and TRBJ2-1; 13 bases are a match to TRBD2. The J segment lost 7 bases and the V segment lost 3 bases, leaving 3 bases of the junction unmatched. The CDR3 covers 15 residues. Looked up from germline, CDR1 is LGHNA and CDR2 is YSLEER. The CDR3 sequence: CASSQRGLAGNEQFF. In DNA form, the CDR3 reads TGCGCCAGCAGCCAGAGGGGACTAGCGGGGAATGAGCAGTTCTTC.

This clonotype was seen a handful of times. V usage is TRBV24-1 and J usage is TRBJ2-6; D is possibly TRBD1 (6 bases). V was clipped by 4 bases and J by 4 bases, with 13 bases between them. This CDR3 is built from 16 residues. CDR1 is KGHDR, CDR2 SFDVKD, per germline. CDR3 in amino acids: CATSDPRGTGANVLTF. The CDR3 coding sequence is TGTGCCACCAGTGACCCCAGGGGTACGGGGGCCAACGTCCTGACTTTC.

The chain has TRBV7-9 and TRBJ2-5; TRBD2 matches at 7 bases. Unmatched junction bases numbered 6, after V lost 8 bases and J lost 3 bases. This CDR3 comprises 13 residues. CDR1 is SEHNR and CDR2 is FQNEAQ in the germline V gene (reference sequence). The CDR3 loop is CASRTSAEETQYF. The CDR3 DNA reads as TGTGCCAGCCGTACTAGCGCAGAAGAGACCCAGTACTTC.

This clonotype has only a few counts. The chain employs TRBV20-1 and TRBJ2-7; D uncertain. V was cut by 3 bases and J by 2 bases, with 14 bases left in between. The CDR3 is made up of 14 amino acids. CDR1 and CDR2 (germline): DFQATT, SNEGSKA (reference sequence). The CDR3 sequence is CSASGVGTPYEQYF. CDR3 nucleotide sequence: TGCAGTGCTAGTGGGGTGGGAACCCCCTACGAGCAGTACTTC.

CDR3 nucleotide sequence: TGTGCCACCACGGGGGGAGCCTACAATGAGCAGTTCTTC. Residues: CATTGGAYNEQFF. This chain links TRBV24-1 with TRBJ2-1, with 7 bases aligning to TRBD2. The J segment lost 2 bases and the V segment lost 8 bases, leaving 2 bases of the junction unmatched. The CDR3 totals 13 residues. Per germline, CDR1 KGHDR and CDR2 SFDVKD.

This clonotype was observed a few times. The V gene is TRBV6-2 or TRBV6-3, the J gene TRBJ1-5, with 7 bases that match TRBD1. Germline CDR1 reads MNHEY; CDR2 reads SVGEGT. Trimming at V came to 8 bases and at J to 3 bases, leaving 4 bases not matched to a gene. There are 13 residues in the CDR3. CDR3 coding DNA: TGTGCCAGCCACGACAGGGTCAATCAGCCCCAGCATTTT. It is translated as CASHDRVNQPQHF.

The gene calls are TRBV7-6 and TRBJ2-1; weak D call: TRBD2 (6 bases). Between the trimmed V and J ends, which lost 1 base and 2 bases, there was a span of 9 bases. The length of the CDR3 is 15 residues. Germline assignment: CDR1 SGHVS and CDR2 FNYEAQ. In nucleotides, the CDR3 is TGTGCCAGCAGCTTAGTAGCGGCCCCCTACAATGAGCAGTTCTTC. This encodes CASSLVAAPYNEQFF. Supplemented by reference TRBV7-6 and TRBJ2-1, the full variable domain reads GAGVSQSPRYKVTKRGQDVALRCDPISGHVSLYWYRQALGQGPEFLTYFNYEAQQDKSGLPNDRFSAERPEGSISTLTIQRTEQRDSAMYRCASSLVAAPYNEQFFGPGTRLTVL.

This clonotype turned up a few times. The rearrangement joins TRBV5-1 to TRBJ1-1; 7 positions match TRBD1. The J segment lost 4 bases and the V segment lost 2 bases, leaving 8 bases of the junction unmatched. The germline V gene encodes CDR1 SGHRS and CDR2 YFSETQ. The CDR3 consists of 15 residues. CDR3 in DNA: TGCGCCAGCAGCTTTCAGGGGGGGCTCGCCACTGAAGCTTTCTTT. Its translation is CASSFQGGLATEAFF. Looking up the rest from reference TRBV5-1 and TRBJ1-1 gives the full variable domain: KAGVTQTPRYLIKTRGQQVTLSCSPISGHRSVSWYQQTPGQGLQFLFEYFSETQRNKGNFPGRFSGRQFSNSRSEMNVSTLELGDSALYLCASSFQGGLATEAFFGQGTRLTVV.

The chain couples TRBV27 to TRBJ1-2, with a tentative D call TRBD1 (6 bases). CDR1 is MNHEY, CDR2 SMNVEV, per germline (reference sequence). V dropped 5 bases and J dropped 5 bases, with 21 bases sitting between them. The CDR3 length is 16 residues. The DNA of the CDR3 is TGTGCCAGCAGTCCCACTTTGCGGGGGGCTATTTATGGCTACACCTTC. This gives the protein CASSPTLRGAIYGYTF.

This chain connects TRBV7-8 to TRBJ2-3; D remains ambiguous. The CDR3 totals 13 residues. From germline, CDR1 is SGHVS and CDR2 FQNEAQ. V shed 2 bases and J shed 6 bases, with 9 bases lying between them. The CDR3 DNA reads as TGTGCCAGCAGCTTACCCCCTCCTGATACGCAGTATTTT. It specifies CASSLPPPDTQYF. Looking up the rest from reference TRBV7-8 and TRBJ2-3 gives the full variable domain: GAGVSQSPRYKVAKRGQDVALRCDPISGHVSLFWYQQALGQGPEFLTYFQNEAQLDKSGLPSDRFFAERPEGSVSTLKIQRTQQEDSAVYLCASSLPPPDTQYFGPGTRLTVL.

The V and J genes are TRBV9 and TRBJ2-3; 7 bases map to TRBD1. This CDR3 has 14 residues. V trimming: 3 bases; J trimming: 3 bases; junction bases outside the gene matches: 4. Germline-derived CDR1 and CDR2 are SGDLS and YYNGEE. CDR3 residues: CASSGQGVTDTQYF. CDR3 nucleotide sequence: TGTGCCAGCAGCGGACAGGGAGTAACAGATACGCAGTATTTT. The full variable domain, in which reference TRBV9 and TRBJ2-3 provide the parts outside the CDR3, is DSGVTQTPKHLITATGQRVTLRCSPRSGDLSVYWYQQSLDQGLQFLIQYYNGEERAKGNILERFSAQQFPDLHSELNLSSLELGDSALYFCASSGQGVTDTQYFGPGTRLTVL.

This clonotype was seen repeatedly, ten times or more. The chain has TRBV5-6 and TRBJ2-3; possibly TRBD2 for D (7 bases). This CDR3 region has 15 residues. The V gene lost 2 bases and the J gene lost 3 bases, with 13 bases spanning the gap. Germline V gene lookup returns CDR1 SGHDT and CDR2 YYEEEE. In DNA form, the CDR3 reads TGTGCCAGCAGCTTCGACAGGCGGGGGACAGATACGCAGTATTTT. Translation: CASSFDRRGTDTQYF.

This clonotype was found a few times. The chain joins TRBV5-1 to TRBJ1-4; no clear D gene. CDR1 is SGHRS and CDR2 is YFSETQ in the germline V gene. This CDR3 is built from 16 residues. The ends were cut back, 0 bases at V and 0 bases at J, with 9 bases in the middle. The DNA for the CDR3 is TGCGCCAGCAGCTTGGGCCCGGCAGCAACTAATGAAAAACTGTTTTTT. This encodes CASSLGPAATNEKLFF.

This clonotype was detected a few times. The genes are TRBV27 and TRBJ2-7; D uncertain. This CDR3 has 14 residues. Trimming pared 3 bases from V and 6 bases from J, leaving 15 bases between. Germline CDR1 reads MNHEY; CDR2 reads SMNVEV (reference sequence). CDR3 in DNA: TGTGCCAGCAGTTTCGCGGACGTTTGGGGCGAGCAGTACTTC. Translating gives CASSFADVWGEQYF.

The chain joins TRBV12-3 or TRBV12-4 to TRBJ1-1; no clear D gene. The V and J ends lost 5 bases and 1 base respectively, with 14 bases between them. The CDR3 covers 15 residues. CDR3 amino acids: CASSPLGIPNTEAFF. CDR3 nucleotides: TGTGCCAGCAGTCCACTGGGGATCCCGAACACTGAAGCTTTCTTT.

The chain combines TRBV4-2 with TRBJ1-5; TRBD1 is a possible D gene (6 bases). The CDR3 has 15 amino acids. Trimming cost V 0 bases and J 4 bases, with 10 bases left between them. From germline, CDR1 is LGHNA and CDR2 YNFKEQ. In nucleotides, the CDR3 is TGTGCCAGCAGCCAAGAGTACAGGGAGAATCAGCCCCAGCATTTT. Translating gives CASSQEYRENQPQHF.

In its sample, this clonotype was seen a few times. The V gene is TRBV5-1, the J gene TRBJ2-5; 12 bases map to TRBD1. Per the germline V gene, CDR1 is SGHRS and CDR2 is YFSETQ. V shed 0 bases, J shed 4 bases, and the junction held 4 bases outside the gene matches. The CDR3 totals 16 residues. The CDR3 protein is CASSLGGQGAGETQYF. CDR3 DNA sequence: TGCGCCAGCAGCTTGGGGGGACAGGGGGCCGGAGAGACCCAGTACTTC.

The V gene is TRBV11-2, the J gene TRBJ2-7; no clear D. Trimming pared 1 base from V and 6 bases from J, leaving 7 bases between. The CDR3 extends over 12 amino acids. Per germline, CDR1 SGHAT and CDR2 FQNNGV. CDR3 nucleotide sequence: TGTGCCAGCAGCTTAGGTGGTGTCGAGCAGTACTTC. Amino acid sequence: CASSLGGVEQYF.